This T cell receptor (beta chain) derives from a study of T cell responses to AZD1222 COVID-19 vaccine. Across the study: Pooled together were second doses at about 4 or about 12 weeks.

About this clone: Its antigen is undetermined.

Profiling relied on immunoSEQ multiplex PCR, and the TCRdb table lists in-frame clones only, not all of them. The sample holds some 130,000 clones, about 93% seen once. Germline CDR1 and CDR2: MNHEY and SMNVEV (reference sequence). This CDR3 is 12 amino acids long. Deletions cut 4 bases from V and 6 bases from J, with 10 bases between. Study conclusions and caveats: Spike-specific TCR breadth rose after two AZD1222 doses, and depth rose as well. Along spike, vaccine-associated CD4 TCRs were found throughout, with dominance at 160-218 and 743-854.

The sequences come from peripheral blood, collected on day 0 of AZD1222 vaccination. The TCR was taken from an adult in good health. The chain employs TRBV27 and TRBJ2-7; D may be TRBD1 (6 bases). The CDR3 DNA reads as TGTGCCAGCAGTTCACAGGGTAGCGAGCAGTACTTC. Protein product: CASSSQGSEQYF.